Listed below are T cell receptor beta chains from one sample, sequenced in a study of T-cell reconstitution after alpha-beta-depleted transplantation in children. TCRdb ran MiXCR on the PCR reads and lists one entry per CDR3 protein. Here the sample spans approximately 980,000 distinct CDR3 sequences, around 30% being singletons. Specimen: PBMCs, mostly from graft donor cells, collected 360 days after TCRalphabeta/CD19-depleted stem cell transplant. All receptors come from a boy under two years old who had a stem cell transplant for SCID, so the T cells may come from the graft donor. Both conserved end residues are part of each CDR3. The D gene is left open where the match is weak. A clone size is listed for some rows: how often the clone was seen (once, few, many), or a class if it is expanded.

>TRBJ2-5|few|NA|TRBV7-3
TGTGCCAGCAGCCCCCCCGGGACCCCAGAGACCCAGTACTTC
CASSPPGTPETQYF
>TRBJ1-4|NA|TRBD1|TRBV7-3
TGTGCCAGCAGCCCCCCTGATACGGGGACAGGGAAACTGTTTTTT
CASSPPDTGTGKLFF
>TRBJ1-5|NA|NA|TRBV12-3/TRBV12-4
TGTGCCAGCAGTCCGGAACCGGACCGCAATCAGCCCCAGCATTTT
CASSPEPDRNQPQHF
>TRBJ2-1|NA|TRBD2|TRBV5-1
TGCGCCAGCGGCATCGAAACTAGCGGGGTCTACAATGAGCAGTTCTTC
CASGIETSGVYNEQFF
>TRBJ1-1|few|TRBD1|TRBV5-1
TGCGCCAGCAGGAAGGGGGCAGGAAACACTGAAGCTTTCTTT
CASRKGAGNTEAFF
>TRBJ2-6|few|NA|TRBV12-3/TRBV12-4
TGTGCCAGCAGTCTCCGACGGAGCTCTGGGGCCAACGTCCTGACTTTC
CASSLRRSSGANVLTF
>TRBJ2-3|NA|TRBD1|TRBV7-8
TGTGCCAGCAGCTGGCCGGGACAGCTAGTCACAGATACGCAGTATTTT
CASSWPGQLVTDTQYF
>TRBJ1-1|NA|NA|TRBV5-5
TGTGCCAGCAGCCTCCCTCCCTCGGCAGGGCCCTTCACTGAAGCTTTCTTT
CASSLPPSAGPFTEAFF
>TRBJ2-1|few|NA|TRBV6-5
TGTGCCACACGGACAGCATCCAATGAGCAGTTCTTC
CATRTASNEQFF
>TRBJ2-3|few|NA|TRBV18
TGTGCCAGCTTCACCGGAGGAGATACGCAGTATTTT
CASFTGGDTQYF
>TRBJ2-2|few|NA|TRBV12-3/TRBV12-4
TGTGCCAGCAGTCAAGGACGGGACTCCCTTATGGCCGGGGAGCTGTTTTTT
CASSQGRDSLMAGELFF
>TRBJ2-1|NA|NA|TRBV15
TGTGCCACCAGCAGCGCCCGGCTAGTGGGAAACAATGAGCAGTTCTTC
CATSSARLVGNNEQFF
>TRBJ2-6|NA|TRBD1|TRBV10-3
TGTGCCATCAGTGACTTACAGGGGTCCCCCCCTGGGGCCAACGTCCTGACTTTC
CAISDLQGSPPGANVLTF